This T cell receptor beta chain was identified in a study of shared clonotypes between healthy human individuals. Points from the study as a whole: Generally, naive subsets (rather than memory subsets) showed larger estimated richness.

A note on this clone: Its matching antigen is unknown.

Here immunoSEQ multiplex PCR was the method, and the copy in TCRdb shows in-frame clones only, minus some. Altogether some 1,400,000 clones are present, roughly 96% being singletons, with the ten largest covering 0.95% to 1.5%. Per germline, CDR1 MNHEY and CDR2 SMNVEV (reference sequence). This CDR3 has 12 residues. With V trimmed by 5 bases and J by 9 bases, 3 bases remained unmatched. The genes are TRBV27 and TRBJ2-1; 8 positions agree with TRBD1. The sequence derives from a man aged 30-40 years in good health. The sequencing sample was made of naive CD4+ T cells sorted from blood. This sample's subset: CD45RA+ positively selected. The DNA for the CDR3 is TGTGCCAGCAGTCGGACAGGGCTTGAGCAGTTCTTC. The encoded protein is CASSRTGLEQFF.